The clone carrying this T cell receptor beta chain was seen a few times. The antigen remains unidentified. This record belongs to a study of cytomegalovirus exposure and HLA in healthy donors. This CDR3 comprises 17 residues. Germline CDR1 is SGHTA and CDR2 is FQGNSA. V dropped 1 base and J dropped 3; count of bases not matched to a gene: 7. The PCR ran on 60 Vbeta and 13 Jbeta primers. TCRdb's table, derived via immunoSEQ multiplex PCR, lists solely in-frame clones and lacks some. The sample lists some 220,000 clones, around four fifths occurring once. Study results and caveats: In a later analysis, TCR beta V- and J-gene trimming showed a link to a missense DCLRE1C variant.

The TCR sequence derives from a woman aged 60-70 years in good health and CMV-seropositive. The chain combines TRBV7-2 with TRBJ2-7, with TRBD2 matching over 12 bases. What was sequenced was PBMCs. CDR3 region: CASSLGLAGAKNYEQYF. The CDR3 region has the DNA TGTGCCAGCAGCTTAGGACTAGCGGGGGCCAAAAACTACGAGCAGTACTTC.